Following are 11 T cell receptor beta chains from one sample sequenced in a study of blood T cell repertoires in COVID-19. Here immunoSEQ multiplex PCR was the method, and the copy in TCRdb shows in-frame clones only, minus some. The table has over 150,000 clones, roughly 84% seen once; the top ten hold around 6.3%. Sample: peripheral blood. Receptor source: a woman aged 40-49 years with COVID-19, enrolled during active disease.

This sequence joins TRBV7-9 and TRBJ1-1; TRBD1 matches at 7 bases. CDR3 length: 17 residues. V lost 3 bases to trimming and J lost 4 bases; unmatched junction nucleotides: 14. Germline-derived CDR1 and CDR2 are SEHNR and FQNEAQ (reference sequence). The CDR3 reads CASSFAGGSWVSTEAFF. CDR3 DNA: TGTGCCAGCAGCTTCGCAGGGGGGAGTTGGGTGAGCACTGAAGCTTTCTTT.

The V call is TRBV27, the J call TRBJ1-2; the match to TRBD1 covers 9 bases. The J segment lost 3 bases and the V segment lost 0 bases, leaving 8 bases of the junction unmatched. CDR1 and CDR2 (germline): MNHEY, SMNVEV (reference sequence). This CDR3 contains 17 residues. The CDR3: CASSLSYWTGDDYGYTF. CDR3 nucleotide sequence: TGTGCCAGCAGTTTATCTTACTGGACAGGGGATGACTATGGCTACACCTTC.

This chain links TRBV7-9 with TRBJ2-4, with 7 bases aligning to TRBD1. Trimming at V came to 1 base and at J to 10 bases, leaving 4 bases not matched to a gene. CDR1 and CDR2 from the germline V gene are SEHNR and FQNEAQ (reference sequence). The CDR3 length is 13 residues. The CDR3 reads CASSLGQGFIQYF. CDR3 nucleotides: TGTGCCAGCAGCTTAGGACAGGGTTTTATTCAGTACTTC.

V is TRBV6-5 and J is TRBJ1-2; TRBD1 aligns across 9 bases. This CDR3 is 15 amino acids long. Unmatched junction bases numbered 6, after V lost 2 bases and J lost 5 bases. Per the germline V gene, CDR1 is MNHEY and CDR2 is SVGAGI. Here the CDR3 DNA reads TGTGCCAGCAGTTACCGGGACAGGGTATATTATGGCTACACCTTC. It encodes CASSYRDRVYYGYTF.

The chain combines TRBV19 with TRBJ2-7; 9 bases map to TRBD2. Germline assignment: CDR1 LNHDA and CDR2 SQIVND (reference sequence). Trimming removed 2 bases from V and 4 bases from J; junction bases left unmatched: 3. CDR3 length: 14 amino acids. The chain's CDR3 is CASSIRGGAYEQYF. The CDR3 nucleotides read TGTGCCAGTAGTATACGCGGGGGGGCTTACGAGCAGTACTTC.

The chain uses TRBV18 and TRBJ1-3; unclear D gene. Germline CDR1 is KGHSH and CDR2 is LQKENI. V was clipped by 5 bases and J by 0 bases, with 8 bases between them. The CDR3 runs to 14 residues. CDR3 DNA sequence: TGTGCCAGCTCATCCGGGAGCTCTGGAAACACCATATATTTT. Its translation is CASSSGSSGNTIYF.

This sequence joins TRBV29-1 and TRBJ1-2; D remains ambiguous. The CDR3 consists of 14 residues. The V end lost 8 bases, the J end lost 6 bases, and 22 bases lay between the germline ends. From germline, CDR1 is SQVTM and CDR2 ANQGSEA. This CDR3 is CSPAGGQVRDGYTF. Here the CDR3 DNA reads TGCAGCCCCGCGGGAGGGCAGGTGCGGGATGGCTACACCTTC.

The chain employs TRBV27 and TRBJ1-5; TRBD1 agrees at 7 bases. The CDR3 loop spans 15 amino acids. The V and J ends lost 0 bases and 6 bases, in that order; junction bases with no gene match: 5. Germline CDR1 MNHEY, CDR2 SMNVEV (reference sequence). The CDR3 nucleotides are TGTGCCAGCAGTTTATCCAGGGGGTCGGTTCAGCCCCAGCATTTT. This gives the protein CASSLSRGSVQPQHF.

This clone was counted a few times. CDR3 loop: CASSLQKTGGLRSPLHF. DNA of the CDR3: TGTGCCAGCAGCTTGCAGAAAACGGGGGGGTTAAGGTCACCCCTCCACTTT. The J gene is TRBJ1-6, the V gene TRBV7-9, with D perhaps TRBD1 (5 bases). The CDR3 is made up of 17 amino acids. The germline V and J ends were trimmed by 3 bases and 10 bases, with 22 bases remaining between them. Germline-derived CDR1 and CDR2 are SEHNR and FQNEAQ (reference sequence).

This clone has a handful of counts. The genes are TRBV19 and TRBJ2-1; 8 bases match TRBD2. Germline V lookup: CDR1 LNHDA, CDR2 SQIVND (reference sequence). The CDR3 covers 15 residues. V trimming: 5 bases; J trimming: 1 base; junction bases outside the gene matches: 4. As DNA, the CDR3 is TGTGCCAGTAGTCTAGCGGGTTGGTCCTACAATGAGCAGTTCTTC. It is translated as CASSLAGWSYNEQFF.

The CDR3 sequence: CASSQDRVPYGYTF. The DNA of the CDR3 is TGTGCCAGCAGCCAAGACAGGGTACCCTATGGCTACACCTTC. The chain links TRBV4-2 to TRBJ1-2, with D possibly TRBD1 on 5 matching bases. Trimming took 0 bases from V and 4 from J, leaving 9 bases between them. Per germline, CDR1 LGHNA and CDR2 YNFKEQ. The CDR3 has 14 residues.